The clone carrying this T cell receptor (beta chain) was detected many times. The sample is drawn from a study of T-cell reconstitution after alpha-beta-depleted transplantation in children. Unique molecular identifiers tagged the TCRbeta library. Each CDR3 protein gets one entry after TCRdb re-called the PCR reads with MiXCR. The sample has some 200,000 distinct CDR3 sequences, around 7% seen once. After removal of 4 bases from V and 8 bases from J, the junction contained 3 bases not matched to a gene. The CDR3 consists of 13 residues. This specimen consisted of PBMCs from the stem cell graft donor, obtained from the stem cell graft. The clonotype originates from a human donor who donated a stem cell graft to a child with Wiskott-Aldrich syndrome. The chain uses TRBV12-3 or TRBV12-4 and TRBJ1-3; TRBD1 matches at 9 bases. The CDR3 reads CASSSTGGHTIYF. For the CDR3, the DNA is TGTGCCAGCAGTTCGACAGGGGGGCACACCATATATTTT.